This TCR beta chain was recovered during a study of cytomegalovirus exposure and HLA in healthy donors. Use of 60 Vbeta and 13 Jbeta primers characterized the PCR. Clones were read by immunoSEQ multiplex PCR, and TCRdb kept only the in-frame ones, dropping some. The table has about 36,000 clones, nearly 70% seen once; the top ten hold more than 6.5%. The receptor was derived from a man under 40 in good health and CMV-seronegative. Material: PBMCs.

The CDR3 nucleotides are TGCAGCGTTGCCAGGGACAATCAGCCCCAGCATTTT. Translating it yields CSVARDNQPQHF. This sequence joins TRBV29-1 and TRBJ1-5; weak D call: TRBD1 (5 bases). Trimming shortened V by 4 bases and J by 3 bases, and 7 bases separated the two germline ends. This CDR3 spans 12 amino acids. CDR1 and CDR2 from the germline V gene are SQVTM and ANQGSEA.